This record covers a single TCR beta chain. The CDR3 is 15 amino acids. CDR1 SGHRS and CDR2 YFSETQ come from the germline V gene. Trimming pared 0 bases from V and 5 bases from J, leaving 12 bases between. The data were produced by immunoSEQ multiplex PCR, yet TCRdb's version contains in-frame clones alone and is incomplete. Altogether some 74,000 clones are present, roughly 84% being singletons, with the ten largest covering around 5.7%. This entry comes from a study of control samples from healthy donors and cancer patients. Sample: blood. The TCR sequence derives from a woman in her 50s in good health. V gene TRBV5-1 combines with J gene TRBJ2-1; D may be TRBD1 (6 bases). In nucleotides, the CDR3 is TGCGCCAGCAGCTTGGCCCGGGACACTGACAATGAGCAGTTCTTC. Residues: CASSLARDTDNEQFF.